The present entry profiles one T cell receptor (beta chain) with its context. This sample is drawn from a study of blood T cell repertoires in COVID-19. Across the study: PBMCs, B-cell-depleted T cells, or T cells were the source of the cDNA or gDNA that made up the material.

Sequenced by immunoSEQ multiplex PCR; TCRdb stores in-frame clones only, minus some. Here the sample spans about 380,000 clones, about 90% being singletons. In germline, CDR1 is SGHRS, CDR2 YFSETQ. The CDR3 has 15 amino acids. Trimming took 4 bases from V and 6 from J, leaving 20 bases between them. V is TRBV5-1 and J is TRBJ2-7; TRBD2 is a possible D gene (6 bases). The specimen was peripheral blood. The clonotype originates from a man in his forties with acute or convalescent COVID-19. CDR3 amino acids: CASSPGGVQFLEQYF. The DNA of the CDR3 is TGCGCCAGCAGCCCGGGCGGGGTCCAGTTCCTCGAGCAGTACTTC.